The rows below give T cell receptor beta chains drawn from one sample of a study of shared clonotypes between healthy human individuals. Assay used: immunoSEQ multiplex PCR; TCRdb lists only in-frame clones, some missing. Of 2 million to 3 million clones listed, roughly 93% are singletons. Material for sequencing was naive CD4+ T cells from PBMCs. The receptors were gathered from a man in his late teens or twenties in good health. Some clones in this sample may be carry-over from other donors' samples. Both conserved end residues are part of each CDR3. A D gene is named only where the DNA matches it firmly. A row's size may be missing; if present it is once, few, many or a size class.

clone size	V gene	D gene	J gene	CDR3 DNA	CDR3 protein
NA	TRBV30	NA	TRBJ2-1	TGTGCCTGGAGCCCCCCGGGGGAGCAGTTCTTC	CAWSPPGEQFF
NA	TRBV6-6	NA	TRBJ1-3	TGTGCCAGCAGTTACGAGGGTTTGTCTGGAAACACCATATATTTT	CASSYEGLSGNTIYF
NA	TRBV7-3	NA	TRBJ2-3	TGTGCCAGCAGCTTAATGGCAGGGGGGACAGATACGCAGTATTTT	CASSLMAGGTDTQYF
NA	TRBV5-1	NA	TRBJ2-2	TGCGCCAGCAGTAATTACCGGTTCGCGAACACCGGGGAGCTGTTTTTT	CASSNYRFANTGELFF
NA	TRBV19	NA	TRBJ2-5	TGTGCCAGTAGCATTAGGACAGCCCAGATCCAAGAGACCCAGTACTTC	CASSIRTAQIQETQYF
NA	TRBV6-1	NA	TRBJ1-5	TGTGCCAGCAGCCAAGGGGTTAGCAATCAGCCCCAGCATTTT	CASSQGVSNQPQHF
once	TRBV10-3	TRBD2	TRBJ2-7	TGTGCCATCAGTGAGTCGTCCGGGACTAGCGGACCCTACGAGCAGTACTTC	CAISESSGTSGPYEQYF
NA	TRBV18	NA	TRBJ2-3	TGTGCCAGCTTTGGTCGGATAAAGTCGGGGGGCACAGATACGCAGTATTTT	CASFGRIKSGGTDTQYF
NA	TRBV30	TRBD2	TRBJ2-7	TGTGCCTGGAGTGTAAGTTGGGGACTAAAGTACTTC	CAWSVSWGLKYF
NA	TRBV11-2	NA	TRBJ2-7	TGTGCCAGCAGCTTAGATCACGGGGTAACCGCTGGAGAGCAGTACTTC	CASSLDHGVTAGEQYF
NA	TRBV5-4	NA	TRBJ2-5	TGTGCCAGCAGCTACCAAGAGACCCAGTACTTC	CASSYQETQYF
NA	TRBV28	NA	TRBJ2-7	TGTGCCAGCAGTGGGGTCTCCGGTTCCTACGAGCAGTACTTC	CASSGVSGSYEQYF
few	TRBV11-2	NA	TRBJ1-5	TGTGCCAGCAGCTTAATAGGACAGCCCCAGCATTTT	CASSLIGQPQHF
NA	TRBV27	TRBD1	TRBJ1-2	TGTGCCAGCAGTCGAAATGGACAGGGGGATGGCTACACCTTC	CASSRNGQGDGYTF
NA	TRBV25-1	NA	TRBJ2-2	TGTGCCAGCAGGGAAGAGCGTGGGTCCCCCGGGGAGCTGTTTTTT	CASREERGSPGELFF
NA	TRBV7-2	NA	TRBJ2-7	TGTGCCAGCAGCCCAGGAGGGCCGCGCGAGCAGTACTTC	CASSPGGPREQYF
NA	TRBV15	TRBD2	TRBJ2-3	TGTGCCACCAGCAGCGGGGGCGGGAGGGGTGGTACGCAGTATTTT	CATSSGGGRGGTQYF
NA	TRBV7-2	NA	TRBJ2-7	TGTGCCAGCAGCTTAGCGCCGGGGCTACTAACCTACGAGCAGTACTTC	CASSLAPGLLTYEQYF
NA	TRBV18	TRBD2	TRBJ2-3	TGTGCCAGCTCACTGGGGACTAGCGGATTGGGCACAGATACGCAGTATTTT	CASSLGTSGLGTDTQYF
NA	TRBV5-1	NA	TRBJ2-3	TGCGCCAGCAGCTGGGAGCCGGGGGATACGCAGTATTTT	CASSWEPGDTQYF
NA	TRBV10-3	NA	TRBJ2-7	TGTGCCATCAGTGACCCCGGACACACCAGCTCCTACGAGCAGTACTTC	CAISDPGHTSSYEQYF
NA	TRBV2	NA	TRBJ1-2	TGTGCCAGCAGCGAATCGGGGGGCGTGGGTACTAACTATGGCTACACCTTC	CASSESGGVGTNYGYTF
NA	TRBV9	NA	TRBJ1-4	TGTGCCAGCAGCGTAGCAAGGGGGATCGATGAAAAACTGTTTTTT	CASSVARGIDEKLFF
NA	TRBV7-8	NA	TRBJ2-1	TGTGCCAGCAGCCCAAGAGGCGGGTATGATGAGCAGTTCTTC	CASSPRGGYDEQFF
NA	TRBV29-1	NA	TRBJ2-3	TGCAGCGCTTGTGGTCGCCTCTTCACAGATACGCAGTATTTT	CSACGRLFTDTQYF
once	TRBV28	NA	TRBJ2-5	TGTGCCAGCAGTTTAAGGAGTCTGGGAGAGACCCAGTACTTC	CASSLRSLGETQYF
once	TRBV5-1	TRBD2	TRBJ2-7	TGCGCCAGCAGCCCCGGGAGGTTCCGCTCCTACGAGCAGTACTTC	CASSPGRFRSYEQYF
NA	TRBV9	NA	TRBJ2-1	TGTGCCAGCAGCGTAGCGGGACTCTCCTACAATGAGCAGTTCTTC	CASSVAGLSYNEQFF